This TCR beta chain was identified in a study of cytomegalovirus exposure and HLA in healthy donors. Overall study results and limits: The study designated 150 to 200 TCR beta chains cytomegalovirus-associated. In vitro, three CMV-associated chains proved specific for CMV antigens.

TCRdb keeps only in-frame clones here, not all; method: immunoSEQ multiplex PCR. The sample lists some 130,000 clones; approximately 82% were seen once. While the first cohort had around 700 subjects, the donors belonged to the separate validation cohort of about 110 subjects. The CDR3 contains 15 residues. V lost 4 bases, J lost 3 bases, and 5 bases stayed unmatched. In germline, CDR1 is SGHNT, CDR2 YYREEE (reference sequence). A note on this clone: Its antigen is as yet unknown.

J is TRBJ1-3 and V is TRBV5-4; 9 bases align to TRBD1. Sequencing input: PBMCs. The source of this sequence is a young man in good health and CMV-seropositive. The CDR3 protein is CASSEKGQGGNTIYF. The CDR3, as DNA: TGTGCCAGCAGCGAGAAGGGACAGGGTGGAAACACCATATATTTT. Looking up the rest from reference TRBV5-4 and TRBJ1-3 gives the full variable domain: ETGVTQSPTHLIKTRGQQVTLRCSSQSGHNTVSWYQQALGQGPQFIFQYYREEENGRGNFPPRFSGLQFPNYSSELNVNALELDDSALYLCASSEKGQGGNTIYFGEGSWLTVV.